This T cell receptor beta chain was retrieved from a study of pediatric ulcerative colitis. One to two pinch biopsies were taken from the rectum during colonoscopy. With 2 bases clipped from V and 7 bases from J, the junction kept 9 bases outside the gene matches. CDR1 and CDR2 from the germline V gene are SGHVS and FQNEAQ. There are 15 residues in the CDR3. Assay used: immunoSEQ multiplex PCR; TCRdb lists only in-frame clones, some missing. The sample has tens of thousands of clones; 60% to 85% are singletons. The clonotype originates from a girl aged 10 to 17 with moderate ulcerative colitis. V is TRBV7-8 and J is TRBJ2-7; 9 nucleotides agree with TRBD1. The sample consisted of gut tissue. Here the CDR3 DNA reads TGTGCCAGCAGCTTAACACAGGGGGCGCTTGGAGAGCAGTACTTC. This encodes CASSLTQGALGEQYF.